Below, one T cell receptor (beta chain) is given with its context. The sample belongs to a study of shared clonotypes between healthy human individuals. TCRdb's table, derived via immunoSEQ multiplex PCR, lists solely in-frame clones and lacks some. The table has under 2,500,000 clones, 90% to 96% seen once. The source of this sequence is a man aged 18 to 35 in good health. Sequenced: naive CD4+ T cells sorted from blood. Subset: CD45RA+ positively selected.

The CDR3 DNA reads as TGTGCCAGCTCACAGATTACAGGGGGATACAATGAGCAGTTCTTC. Translated, it gives CASSQITGGYNEQFF. V usage is TRBV18 and J usage is TRBJ2-1, with TRBD1 identical over 8 bases. The germline V gene has CDR1 KGHSH and CDR2 LQKENI. With 4 bases clipped from V and 4 bases from J, the junction kept 6 bases outside the gene matches. The CDR3 extends over 15 amino acids.